The 25 T cell receptor beta chains below were found in one sample sequenced in a study of human T cells and chemical hapten exposure. The total RNA was obtained from whole blood that was not fractionated. Library construction involved attaching unique molecular identifiers to individual cDNA molecules, which allowed quantitative, reproducible TCR counting. TCRdb recomputed calls from the reads with MiXCR, one row per CDR3 protein. Among about 120,000 distinct CDR3 sequences listed, over 6.5% were seen once. Sequencing was carried out using whole blood. These receptors came from a human donor in good health. Some clones in this sample may be carry-over from other donors' samples.

This clonotype has only a few counts. The V gene is TRBV28, the J gene TRBJ1-1; 7 bases align to TRBD1. Per the germline V gene, CDR1 is MDHEN and CDR2 is SYDVKM. V was pared by 8 bases and J by 2 bases, with 8 bases of the junction left unmatched. The CDR3 runs to 14 residues. The CDR3 here is CASRGGTVNTEAFF. The CDR3 DNA is TGTGCCAGCCGGGGTGGGACAGTTAACACTGAAGCTTTCTTT. Full variable domain (missing parts from reference TRBV28 and TRBJ1-1): DVKVTQSSRYLVKRTGEKVFLECVQDMDHENMFWYRQDPGLGLRLIYFSYDVKMKEKGDIPEGYSVSREKKERFSLILESASTNQTSMYLCASRGGTVNTEAFFGQGTRLTVV.

The chain carries TRBV7-2 and TRBJ2-1; 10 bases agree with TRBD1. This CDR3 contains 17 residues. Germline CDR1 and CDR2: SGHTA and FQGNSA. V lost 6 bases and J lost 0; bases outside the gene matches: 8. The CDR3 region is CASRWTGGTLSYNEQFF. The DNA of the CDR3 is TGTGCCAGCAGGTGGACAGGGGGTACCCTCTCCTACAATGAGCAGTTCTTC.

This clonotype showed up many times. V and J are TRBV6-5 and TRBJ1-6, with unresolved D. Trimming pared 2 bases from V and 11 bases from J, leaving 10 bases between. Germline values: CDR1 MNHEY, CDR2 SVGAGI. CDR3 size: 13 residues. The CDR3: CASSYPSLPPLHF. CDR3 bases: TGTGCCAGCAGTTACCCCTCATTACCACCCCTCCACTTT.

The rearrangement links TRBV7-7 to TRBJ2-7, with a weak D call TRBD2 (5 bases). This CDR3 is 15 amino acids long. V gave up 0 bases and J gave up 2 bases, with 11 bases separating them. Germline V gives CDR1 SSHAT, CDR2 FNYEAQ (reference sequence). This chain's CDR3 is CASSLAGGPTYEQYF. CDR3 nucleotides: TGTGCCAGCAGCTTAGCTGGAGGACCTACCTACGAGCAGTACTTC. The entire variable domain, with the rest obtained from reference TRBV7-7 and TRBJ2-7, is as follows: GAGVSQSPRYKVTKRGQDVTLRCDPISSHATLYWYQQALGQGPEFLTYFNYEAQPDKSGLPSDRFSAERPEGSISTLTIQRTEQRDSAMYRCASSLAGGPTYEQYFGPGTRLTVT.

Many counts were recorded for this clonotype. The V gene is TRBV20-1, the J gene TRBJ2-1; 16 bases fit TRBD2. CDR3 length: 19 amino acids. The J segment lost 3 bases and the V segment lost 4 bases, leaving 12 bases of the junction unmatched. CDR1 is DFQATT and CDR2 is SNEGSKA in the germline V gene (reference sequence). CDR3 in amino acids: CSATMGLAGGPAVYNEQFF. In nucleotides, the CDR3 is TGCAGTGCTACGATGGGACTAGCGGGGGGGCCGGCGGTCTACAATGAGCAGTTCTTC.

The chain couples TRBV6-1 to TRBJ1-1, with 9 positions matching TRBD1. The CDR3 is 15 amino acids. V lost 4 bases and J lost 6; bases outside the gene matches: 9. CDR1 is MNHNS and CDR2 is SASEGT in the germline V gene. The DNA for the CDR3 is TGTGCCAGCAGTGCACCGGGACAGGGTGTATCTGAAGCTTTCTTT. This gives the protein CASSAPGQGVSEAFF.

This clonotype was picked up many times. CDR3 sequence: CASSFSGSRGETQYF. As DNA, the CDR3 is TGTGCCAGCAGTTTTAGCGGGAGTAGGGGAGAGACCCAGTACTTC. The V call is TRBV27, the J call TRBJ2-5; 9 bases align to TRBD2. The germline V gene has CDR1 MNHEY and CDR2 SMNVEV (reference sequence). The ends lost 3 bases at V and 4 bases at J; junction bases unmatched: 6. This CDR3 comprises 15 residues.

This clonotype was seen more than once but under ten times. The chain combines TRBV20-1 with TRBJ1-2; D gene unclear. Between the trimmed V and J ends, which lost 3 bases and 0 bases, there was a span of 14 bases. CDR3 size: 15 residues. In germline, CDR1 is DFQATT, CDR2 SNEGSKA (reference sequence). CDR3 bases: TGCAGTGCTAGGGACGGGAGGATTTCTAACTATGGCTACACCTTC. Its protein is CSARDGRISNYGYTF.

As concerns this clonotype: A read error may explain this, as a much larger clone is one base away. The rearrangement links TRBV7-2 to TRBJ2-3; D ambiguous. CDR3 length: 14 residues. CDR1 and CDR2 (germline): SGHTA, FQGNSA. The V end was cut by 2 bases, the J end by 4 bases, with 10 bases between. CDR3 in amino acids: CASSLWVAPDTQYF. DNA of the CDR3: TGTGCCAGCAGCTTATGGGTAGCCCCAGATACGCAGTATTTT. The complete variable domain, with remaining parts taken from reference TRBV7-2 and TRBJ2-3, reads GAGVSQSPSNKVTEKGKDVELRCDPISGHTALYWYRQSLGQGLEFLIYFQGNSAPDKSGLPSDRFSAERTGGSVSTLTIQRTQQEDSAVYLCASSLWVAPDTQYFGPGTRLTVL.

This clonotype was detected only a few times. The chain uses TRBV9 and TRBJ2-3; TRBD1 matches at 8 bases. V shed 3 bases and J 3 bases; nucleotides not matched to a gene: 9. In germline, CDR1 is SGDLS, CDR2 YYNGEE. This CDR3 spans 16 amino acids. The CDR3 bases are TGTGCCAGCAGCGGGGCAACAGGGGGGATAACAGATACGCAGTATTTT. This sequence encodes CASSGATGGITDTQYF.

The sample holds a few counts of this clonotype. The rearrangement uses TRBV6-2 or TRBV6-3 and TRBJ2-5, with no clear D. The V end lost 5 bases, the J end lost 5 bases, and 15 bases lay between the germline ends. The CDR3 is 14 amino acids. CDR1 is MNHEY and CDR2 is SVGEGT in the germline V gene. The DNA for the CDR3 is TGTGCCAGCAGTCCGAACCTTCAAGAGGAGACCCAGTACTTC. This translates into CASSPNLQEETQYF.

The chain recombines TRBV19 with TRBJ1-1, with D hard to call. V shed 7 bases and J shed 8 bases, with 11 bases lying between them. CDR1 is LNHDA, CDR2 SQIVND, per germline (reference sequence). The CDR3 has 11 amino acids. The CDR3 bases are TGTGCCAGTACCCCGGGCAGCGAAGCTTTCTTT. Translation: CASTPGSEAFF.

The chain couples TRBV7-9 to TRBJ2-7; TRBD1 agrees at 8 bases. Germline V gene data show CDR1 as SEHNR and CDR2 as FQNEAQ (reference sequence). V dropped 4 bases and J dropped 4; count of bases not matched to a gene: 6. The CDR3 is 14 amino acids. The CDR3 nucleotides read TGTGCCAGCAGCTCCCAGGGGGCGGGGTACGAGCAGTACTTC. It encodes CASSSQGAGYEQYF.

This clonotype has more than one count but fewer than ten. The chain has TRBV11-1 and TRBJ2-7; 7 bases are shared with TRBD1. V trimming: 5 bases; J trimming: 3 bases; junction bases outside the gene matches: 4. Looked up from germline, CDR1 is SGHAT and CDR2 is FQDESV (reference sequence). CDR3 length: 13 residues. CDR3 amino acids: CASSGRDSYEQYF. In DNA form, the CDR3 reads TGTGCCAGCAGCGGACGGGACAGCTACGAGCAGTACTTC.

In this sample, this clonotype turned up many times. The rearrangement links TRBV7-4 to TRBJ2-7, with 12 nucleotides matching TRBD2. The CDR3 length is 17 residues. The trim removed 1 base at V and 3 bases at J, leaving 7 bases unmatched. CDR1 is SGHVT and CDR2 is SQSDAQ in the germline V gene. CDR3 protein: CASSLVLAGGLVYEQYF. Here the CDR3 DNA reads TGTGCCAGCAGCTTAGTCCTAGCGGGAGGGTTGGTCTACGAGCAGTACTTC.

This clonotype was seen ten or more times. The chain combines TRBV13 with TRBJ1-1, with D uncertain. The germline V and J ends were trimmed by 6 bases and 5 bases, with 10 bases remaining between them. This CDR3 contains 12 residues. Germline CDR1 is PRHDT and CDR2 is FYEKMQ (reference sequence). The CDR3 DNA follows: TGTGCCAGCAGTTCCGATAGGACTGAAGCTTTCTTT. This encodes CASSSDRTEAFF. The whole variable domain, filled in from reference TRBV13 and TRBJ1-1, reads AAGVIQSPRHLIKEKRETATLKCYPIPRHDTVYWYQQGPGQDPQFLISFYEKMQSDKGSIPDRFSAQQFSDYHSELNMSSLELGDSALYFCASSSDRTEAFFGQGTRLTVV.

In this sample, this clonotype turned up a few times. The chain links TRBV14 to TRBJ2-2; D uncertain. V shed 4 bases and J shed 4 bases, with 16 bases lying between them. This CDR3 has 16 residues. Germline V gene lookup returns CDR1 SGHDN and CDR2 FVKESK. CDR3 sequence: CASSPDLIWGTGELFF. CDR3 bases: TGTGCCAGCAGCCCCGACTTGATCTGGGGCACCGGGGAGCTGTTTTTT.

This clonotype turned up a few times. J is TRBJ2-7 and V is TRBV29-1; the D gene is possibly TRBD1 (5 bases). Trimming stripped 7 bases from V and 1 base from J, with 11 bases between. CDR3 length: 12 amino acids. Germline assignment: CDR1 SQVTM and CDR2 ANQGSEA. CDR3 protein: CSGGDISYEQYF. The CDR3, as DNA: TGCAGCGGGGGCGACATTTCCTACGAGCAGTACTTC.

The chain employs TRBV5-1 and TRBJ2-5, with 9 bases fitting TRBD2. After removal of 0 bases from V and 7 bases from J, the junction contained 7 bases not matched to a gene. Germline V gene lookup returns CDR1 SGHRS and CDR2 YFSETQ. The CDR3 extends over 15 amino acids. CDR3 DNA: TGCGCCAGCAGCTTGGGGGGCCAGACTAGCGGGACCCAGTACTTC. As protein: CASSLGGQTSGTQYF. Variable domain in full (rest from reference TRBV5-1 and TRBJ2-5): KAGVTQTPRYLIKTRGQQVTLSCSPISGHRSVSWYQQTPGQGLQFLFEYFSETQRNKGNFPGRFSGRQFSNSRSEMNVSTLELGDSALYLCASSLGGQTSGTQYFGPGTRLLVL.

This clonotype was observed a few times. The chain couples TRBV4-1 to TRBJ1-5; a possible D gene is TRBD1 (5 bases). This CDR3 is 10 amino acids long. V gave up 7 bases and J gave up 12 bases, with 10 bases separating them. Germline CDR1 reads MGHRA; CDR2 reads YSYEKL. As DNA, the CDR3 is TGCGCCAGCAAAGGGGCGAACCAGCATTTT. Protein product: CASKGANQHF.

This clonotype was found a few times. The genes are TRBV6-1 and TRBJ2-7; 10 bases are shared with TRBD2. The CDR3 has 16 residues. Unmatched junction bases numbered 6, after V lost 1 base and J lost 3 bases. Germline lookup yields CDR1 MNHNS and CDR2 SASEGT. CDR3: CASSEGASGSRYEQYF. In DNA form, the CDR3 reads TGTGCCAGCAGTGAAGGGGCTAGCGGGAGCCGCTACGAGCAGTACTTC.

This clonotype has ten or more counts. The genes are TRBV27 and TRBJ1-1; tentatively, D is TRBD1 (6 bases). V was shortened by 3 bases and J by 1 base, with 9 bases between the two germline ends. Looked up from germline, CDR1 is MNHEY and CDR2 is SMNVEV (reference sequence). This CDR3 region has 14 residues. The CDR3 loop is CASSFSTGNTEAFF. The CDR3 DNA sequence: TGTGCCAGCAGTTTCTCGACAGGGAACACTGAAGCTTTCTTT.

This clonotype was observed a few times. The chain has TRBV7-7 and TRBJ2-1; tentatively, D is TRBD2 (6 bases). In germline, CDR1 is SSHAT, CDR2 FNYEAQ (reference sequence). V gave up 5 bases and J gave up 9 bases, with 17 bases separating them. The CDR3 is 14 amino acids. CDR3 protein: CASSPRGVGGEQFF. The DNA for the CDR3 is TGTGCCAGCAGCCCACGGGGCGTCGGGGGTGAGCAGTTCTTC.

This sequence joins TRBV2 and TRBJ2-2; tentatively, D is TRBD1 (5 bases). Per the germline V gene, CDR1 is SNHLY and CDR2 is FYNNEI. This CDR3 has 13 residues. Trimming pared 4 bases from V and 7 bases from J, leaving 10 bases between. CDR3 loop: CASSVGAGGELFF. Written as DNA, the CDR3 is TGTGCCAGCAGTGTAGGGGCCGGCGGGGAGCTGTTTTTT.

This clonotype was recorded a few times. Here the CDR3 DNA reads TGTGCCAGCAGAAGCGGGGGGGCCTACAATGAGCAGTTCTTC. As protein: CASRSGGAYNEQFF. V usage is TRBV6-5 and J usage is TRBJ2-1; 10 bases line up with TRBD2. Germline-derived CDR1 and CDR2 are MNHEY and SVGAGI. CDR3 size: 14 residues. V dropped 6 bases and J dropped 2; count of bases not matched to a gene: 1.